This T cell receptor (beta chain) appears in the sequencing data of a study of OX40 agonist ivuxolimab in advanced cancers. Study-wide points: Antigen targets of the expanded peripheral T cells went undetermined.

Patients were ruled out by autoimmune disease history or systemic immunosuppression. Of note for this clone: Its antigen is still unknown. One end of the junction fails to match germline, which may point to a read error.

Produced via immunoSEQ multiplex PCR; TCRdb's table is partial and in-frame only. The profile shows under 20,000 clones, roughly 91% of them singletons. Germline values: CDR1 LGHNA, CDR2 YSLEER. CDR3 size: 19 residues. The source material was CD4+ or CD8+ T cells sorted from blood, sampled in a trial of the OX40 agonist ivuxolimab. This clonotype originated in an adult with an advanced solid tumor such as melanoma, head and neck, liver or kidney cancer. The V call is TRBV4-3, the J call TRBJ2-1, with D perhaps matching TRBD1 or TRBD2 (5 bases each). The CDR3 nucleotides read TGCGCCAGCACCCTTGGACCGGGGCGAGCGGATAGCTCCTACAGTGAGCAGTTCTTC. The encoded protein is CASTLGPGRADSSYSEQFF.